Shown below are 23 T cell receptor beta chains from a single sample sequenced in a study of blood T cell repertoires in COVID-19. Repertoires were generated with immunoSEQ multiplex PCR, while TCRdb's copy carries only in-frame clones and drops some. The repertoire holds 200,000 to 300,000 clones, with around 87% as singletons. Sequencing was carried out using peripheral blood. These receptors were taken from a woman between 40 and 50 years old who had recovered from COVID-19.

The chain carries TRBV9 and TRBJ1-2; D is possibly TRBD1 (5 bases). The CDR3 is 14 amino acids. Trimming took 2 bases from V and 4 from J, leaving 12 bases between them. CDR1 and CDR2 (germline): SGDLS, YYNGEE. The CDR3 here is CASSVSQASYGYTF. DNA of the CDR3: TGTGCCAGCAGCGTTTCACAGGCAAGCTATGGCTACACCTTC.

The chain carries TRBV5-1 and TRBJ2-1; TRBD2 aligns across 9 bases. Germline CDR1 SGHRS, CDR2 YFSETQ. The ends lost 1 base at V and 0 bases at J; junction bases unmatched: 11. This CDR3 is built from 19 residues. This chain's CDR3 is CASSLLGLAHRGSYNEQFF. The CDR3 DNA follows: TGCGCCAGCAGCTTGTTGGGACTAGCCCACCGGGGCTCCTACAATGAGCAGTTCTTC. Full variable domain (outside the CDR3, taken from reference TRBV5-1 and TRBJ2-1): KAGVTQTPRYLIKTRGQQVTLSCSPISGHRSVSWYQQTPGQGLQFLFEYFSETQRNKGNFPGRFSGRQFSNSRSEMNVSTLELGDSALYLCASSLLGLAHRGSYNEQFFGPGTRLTVL.

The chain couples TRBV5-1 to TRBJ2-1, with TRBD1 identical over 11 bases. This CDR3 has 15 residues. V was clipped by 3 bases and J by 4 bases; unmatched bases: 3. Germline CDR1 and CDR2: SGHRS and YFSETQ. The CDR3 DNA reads TGCGCCAGCAGCTCCGGGACAGGGGGTTACAATGAGCAGTTCTTC. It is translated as CASSSGTGGYNEQFF. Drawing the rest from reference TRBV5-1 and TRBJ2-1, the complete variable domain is KAGVTQTPRYLIKTRGQQVTLSCSPISGHRSVSWYQQTPGQGLQFLFEYFSETQRNKGNFPGRFSGRQFSNSRSEMNVSTLELGDSALYLCASSSGTGGYNEQFFGPGTRLTVL.

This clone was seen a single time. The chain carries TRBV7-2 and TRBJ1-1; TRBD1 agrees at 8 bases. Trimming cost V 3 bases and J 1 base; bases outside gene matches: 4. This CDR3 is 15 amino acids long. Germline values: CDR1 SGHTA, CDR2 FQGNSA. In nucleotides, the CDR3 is TGTGCCAGCAGCTTCCGGACAGGGACGAACACTGAAGCTTTCTTT. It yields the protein CASSFRTGTNTEAFF.

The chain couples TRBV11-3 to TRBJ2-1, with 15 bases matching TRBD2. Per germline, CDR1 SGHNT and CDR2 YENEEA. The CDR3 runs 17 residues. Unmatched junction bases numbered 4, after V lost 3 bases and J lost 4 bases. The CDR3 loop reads CASSFGTSGGFYNEQFF. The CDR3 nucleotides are TGTGCCAGCAGCTTCGGGACTAGCGGGGGGTTTTACAATGAGCAGTTCTTC.

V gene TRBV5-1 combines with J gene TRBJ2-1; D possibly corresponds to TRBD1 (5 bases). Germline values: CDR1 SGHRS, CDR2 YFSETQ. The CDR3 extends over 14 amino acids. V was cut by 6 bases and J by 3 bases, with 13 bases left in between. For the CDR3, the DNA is TGCGCCAGCACCCTGAAGCAGGGCTACAATGAGCAGTTCTTC. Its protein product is CASTLKQGYNEQFF.

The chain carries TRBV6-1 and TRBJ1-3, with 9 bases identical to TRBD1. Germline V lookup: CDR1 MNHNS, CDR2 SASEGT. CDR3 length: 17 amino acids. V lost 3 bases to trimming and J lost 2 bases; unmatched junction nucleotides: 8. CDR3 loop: CASSETRQGGAGNTIYF. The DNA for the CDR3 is TGTGCCAGCAGTGAGACCCGACAGGGGGGGGCTGGAAACACCATATATTTT.

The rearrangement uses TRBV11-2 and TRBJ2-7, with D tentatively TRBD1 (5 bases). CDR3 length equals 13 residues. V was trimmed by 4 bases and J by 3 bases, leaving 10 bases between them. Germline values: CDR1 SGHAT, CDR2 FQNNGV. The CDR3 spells CASSYQGDYEQYF. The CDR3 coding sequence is TGTGCCAGCAGCTATCAGGGTGACTACGAGCAGTACTTC. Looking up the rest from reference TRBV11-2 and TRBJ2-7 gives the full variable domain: EAGVAQSPRYKIIEKRQSVAFWCNPISGHATLYWYQQILGQGPKLLIQFQNNGVVDDSQLPKDRFSAERLKGVDSTLKIQPAKLEDSAVYLCASSYQGDYEQYFGPGTRLTVT.

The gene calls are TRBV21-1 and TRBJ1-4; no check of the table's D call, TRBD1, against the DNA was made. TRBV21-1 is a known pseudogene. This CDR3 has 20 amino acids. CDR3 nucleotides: TGTGCCAGCAGCTCCCAAGGTCACAGGGGGCGGGTGGGAACTAATGAAAAACTGTTTTTT. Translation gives CASSSQGHRGRVGTNEKLFF.

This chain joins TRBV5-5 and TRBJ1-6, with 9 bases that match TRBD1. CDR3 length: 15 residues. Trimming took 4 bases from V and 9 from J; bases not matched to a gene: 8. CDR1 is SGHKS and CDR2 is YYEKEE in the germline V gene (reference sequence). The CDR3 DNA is TGTGCCAGCAGCGGGCCGGGACAGGGTCCTTCACCCCTCCACTTT. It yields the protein CASSGPGQGPSPLHF. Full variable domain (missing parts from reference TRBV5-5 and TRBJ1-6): DAGVTQSPTHLIKTRGQQVTLRCSPISGHKSVSWYQQVLGQGPQFIFQYYEKEERGRGNFPDRFSARQFPNYSSELNVNALLLGDSALYLCASSGPGQGPSPLHFGNGTRLTVT.

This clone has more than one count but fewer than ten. The CDR3 here is CASSTGQIGSGANVLTF. CDR3 coding DNA: TGTGCCAGCAGTACGGGACAGATAGGCTCTGGGGCCAACGTCCTGACTTTC. The chain has TRBV28 and TRBJ2-6; 7 bases map to TRBD1. This CDR3 contains 17 residues. V gave up 5 bases and J gave up 0 bases; unmatched junction bases: 7. Germline loops: CDR1 MDHEN, CDR2 SYDVKM.

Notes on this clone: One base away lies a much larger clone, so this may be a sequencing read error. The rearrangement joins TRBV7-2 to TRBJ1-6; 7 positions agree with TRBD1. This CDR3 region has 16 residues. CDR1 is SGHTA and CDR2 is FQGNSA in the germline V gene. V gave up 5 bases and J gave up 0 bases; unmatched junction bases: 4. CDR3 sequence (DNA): TGTGCCAGCAGCGCACAGGGGAGCTCCTATAATTCACCCCTCCACTTT. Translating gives CASSAQGSSYNSPLHF.

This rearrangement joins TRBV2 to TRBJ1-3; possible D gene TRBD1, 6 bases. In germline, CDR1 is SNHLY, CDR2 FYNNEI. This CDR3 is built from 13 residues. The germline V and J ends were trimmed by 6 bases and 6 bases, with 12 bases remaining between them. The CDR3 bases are TGTGCCAGCAGCCCAGGGGTGGAAAACACCATATATTTT. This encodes CASSPGVENTIYF.

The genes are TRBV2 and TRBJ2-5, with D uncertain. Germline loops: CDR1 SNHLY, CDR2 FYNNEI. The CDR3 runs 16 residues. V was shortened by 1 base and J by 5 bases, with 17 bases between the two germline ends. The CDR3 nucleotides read TGTGCCAGCAGTGAAGATCTAGACCCGTATGTGGAGACCCAGTACTTC. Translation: CASSEDLDPYVETQYF.

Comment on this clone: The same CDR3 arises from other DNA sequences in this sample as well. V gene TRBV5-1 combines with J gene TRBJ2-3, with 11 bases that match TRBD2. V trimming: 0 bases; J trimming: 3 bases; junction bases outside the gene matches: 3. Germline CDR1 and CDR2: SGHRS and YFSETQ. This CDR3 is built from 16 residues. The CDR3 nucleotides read TGCGCCAGCAGCTTGGGGCTAGCGGGGGGTACAGATACGCAGTATTTT. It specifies CASSLGLAGGTDTQYF. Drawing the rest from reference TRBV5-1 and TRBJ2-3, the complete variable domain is KAGVTQTPRYLIKTRGQQVTLSCSPISGHRSVSWYQQTPGQGLQFLFEYFSETQRNKGNFPGRFSGRQFSNSRSEMNVSTLELGDSALYLCASSLGLAGGTDTQYFGPGTRLTVL.

CDR3 bases: TGTGCCAGTAGGACTGCAGGGGGCGCGGGAAATTCACCCCTCCACTTT. Amino acids: CASRTAGGAGNSPLHF. The gene calls are TRBV19 and TRBJ1-6; the match to TRBD1 covers 8 bases. Germline V gene lookup returns CDR1 LNHDA and CDR2 SQIVND (reference sequence). The CDR3 runs 16 residues. After removal of 6 bases from V and 7 bases from J, the junction contained 11 bases not matched to a gene.

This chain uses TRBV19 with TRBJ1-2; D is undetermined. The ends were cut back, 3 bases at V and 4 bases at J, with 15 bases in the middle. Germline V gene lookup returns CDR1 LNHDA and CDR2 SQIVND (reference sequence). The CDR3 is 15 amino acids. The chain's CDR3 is CASSIWPGFSYGYTF. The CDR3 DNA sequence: TGTGCCAGTAGTATTTGGCCCGGGTTCAGCTATGGCTACACCTTC.

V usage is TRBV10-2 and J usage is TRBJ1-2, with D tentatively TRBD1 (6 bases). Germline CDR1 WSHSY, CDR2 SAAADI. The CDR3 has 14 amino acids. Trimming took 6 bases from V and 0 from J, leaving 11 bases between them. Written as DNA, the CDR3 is TGCGCCAGCAGGCCAGGGGCCACTAACTATGGCTACACCTTC. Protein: CASRPGATNYGYTF.

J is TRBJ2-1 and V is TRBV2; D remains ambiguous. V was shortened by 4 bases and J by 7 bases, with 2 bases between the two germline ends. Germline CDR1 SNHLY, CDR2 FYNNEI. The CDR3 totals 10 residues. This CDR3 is CASSANEQFF. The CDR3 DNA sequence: TGTGCCAGCAGTGCGAATGAGCAGTTCTTC.

CDR3 DNA: TGTGCCAGCAGTCGGGTGTGGGAGAGTTTTTTGGGCTACACCTTC. Translated, it gives CASSRVWESFLGYTF. The chain has TRBV2 and TRBJ1-2; no clear D. This CDR3 has 15 amino acids. V shed 5 bases and J shed 8 bases, with 21 bases lying between them. Germline V gives CDR1 SNHLY, CDR2 FYNNEI.

The CDR3 DNA reads as TGTGCCAGCATACGGGACAGTTACGATACGCAGTATTTT. Translation: CASIRDSYDTQYF. This rearrangement joins TRBV6-5 to TRBJ2-3, with TRBD1 matching over 7 bases. Germline CDR1 reads MNHEY; CDR2 reads SVGAGI. Trimming removed 7 bases from V and 6 bases from J; junction bases left unmatched: 7. The length of the CDR3 is 13 residues.

The CDR3 DNA is TGTGCCAGCAGCTTGGTAGGCCGGGGTGACTATGGCTACACCTTC. Its translation: CASSLVGRGDYGYTF. The J gene is TRBJ1-2, the V gene TRBV5-6; D uncertain. The CDR3 runs 15 residues. CDR1 and CDR2 from the germline V gene are SGHDT and YYEEEE. Trimming took 0 bases from V and 3 from J, leaving 12 bases between them.

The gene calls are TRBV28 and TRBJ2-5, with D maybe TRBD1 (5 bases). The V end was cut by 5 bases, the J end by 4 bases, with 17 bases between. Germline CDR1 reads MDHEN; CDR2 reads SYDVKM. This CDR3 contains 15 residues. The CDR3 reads CASSGPGQVLETQYF. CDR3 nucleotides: TGTGCCAGCAGTGGTCCAGGGCAGGTCCTAGAGACCCAGTACTTC. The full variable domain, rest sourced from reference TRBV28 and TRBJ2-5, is DVKVTQSSRYLVKRTGEKVFLECVQDMDHENMFWYRQDPGLGLRLIYFSYDVKMKEKGDIPEGYSVSREKKERFSLILESASTNQTSMYLCASSGPGQVLETQYFGPGTRLLVL.